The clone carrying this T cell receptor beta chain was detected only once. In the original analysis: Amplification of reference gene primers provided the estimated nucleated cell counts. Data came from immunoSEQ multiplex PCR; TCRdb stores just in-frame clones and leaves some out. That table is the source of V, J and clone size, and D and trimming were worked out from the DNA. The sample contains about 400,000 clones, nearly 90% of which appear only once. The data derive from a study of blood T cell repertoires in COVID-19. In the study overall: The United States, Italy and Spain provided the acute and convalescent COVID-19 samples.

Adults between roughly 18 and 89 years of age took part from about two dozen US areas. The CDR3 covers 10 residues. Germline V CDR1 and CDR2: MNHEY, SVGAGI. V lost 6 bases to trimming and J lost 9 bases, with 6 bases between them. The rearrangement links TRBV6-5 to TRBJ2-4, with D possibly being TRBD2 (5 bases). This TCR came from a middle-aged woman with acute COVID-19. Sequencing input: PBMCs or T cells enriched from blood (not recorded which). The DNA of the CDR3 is TGTGCCAGCAGCGAGGGCATTCAGTACTTC. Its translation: CASSEGIQYF.